The 8 T cell receptor beta chains listed next were all sequenced from one sample in a study of CD8+ T cells in alopecia areata. Sequencing used cDNA as its template, made by extracting RNA and reverse transcribing it. Some clones are missing from TCRdb's copy, which holds only in-frame ones; the method was immunoSEQ multiplex PCR. In the table there are 190,000 or so clones, roughly three fifths of which are singletons. Treatment given: oral pan-JAK inhibitor, 5-10 mg twice daily. This material consisted of CD8+ T cells sorted from blood, taken at week 24, from a patient treated with tofacitinib. The origin of the receptors is a human donor with alopecia areata.

The chain carries TRBV7-8 and TRBJ2-7; no definite D call. This CDR3 has 14 amino acids. Trimming took 1 base from V and 3 from J, leaving 10 bases between them. Germline V gene sequence: CDR1 SGHVS, CDR2 FQNEAQ. For the CDR3, the DNA is TGTGCCAGCAGCTTAGGGATTGGTTTCTACGAGCAGTACTTC. It specifies CASSLGIGFYEQYF.

The chain employs TRBV7-6 and TRBJ2-5, with TRBD2 identical over 11 bases. The CDR3 extends over 16 amino acids. Germline values: CDR1 SGHVS, CDR2 FNYEAQ. The trim removed 3 bases at V and 1 base at J, leaving 4 bases unmatched. This CDR3 is CASSFQLAGVQETQYF. The CDR3 DNA reads TGTGCCAGCAGCTTTCAACTAGCGGGGGTCCAAGAGACCCAGTACTTC. The variable domain in full, completed from reference TRBV7-6 and TRBJ2-5, reads GAGVSQSPRYKVTKRGQDVALRCDPISGHVSLYWYRQALGQGPEFLTYFNYEAQQDKSGLPNDRFSAERPEGSISTLTIQRTEQRDSAMYRCASSFQLAGVQETQYFGPGTRLLVL.

This clone was picked up a small number of times. This chain uses TRBV23-1 with TRBJ1-5, with D hard to call. TRBV23-1 is reported as an ORF; its role is uncertain. Trimming shortened V by 4 bases and J by 1 base, and 11 bases separated the two germline ends. CDR3 length: 15 amino acids. The CDR3 DNA reads as TGCGCCAGCAGTCCCCCAGAGGGAAGCAATCAGCCCCAGCATTTT. It yields the protein CASSPPEGSNQPQHF.

This clone was observed a handful of times. The chain has TRBV7-9 and TRBJ2-1, with 9 bases that match TRBD2. V was pared by 5 bases and J by 10 bases, with 9 bases of the junction left unmatched. This CDR3 contains 14 residues. Germline assignment: CDR1 SEHNR and CDR2 FQNEAQ (reference sequence). The CDR3 sequence is CASSTWTSEEEQFF. DNA of the CDR3: TGTGCCAGCAGCACCTGGACTAGCGAGGAGGAGCAGTTCTTC.

The chain uses TRBV23-1 and TRBJ2-5; D unresolved. TRBV23-1 is identified as an open reading frame with a role that is uncertain. CDR3 length: 14 amino acids. The V gene lost 2 bases and the J gene lost 4 bases, with 11 bases spanning the gap. CDR3 region: CASSQTPPVETQYF. In DNA form, the CDR3 reads TGCGCCAGCAGTCAAACTCCCCCGGTAGAGACCCAGTACTTC.

The rearrangement uses TRBV27 and TRBJ2-1, with no clear D. The CDR3 has 15 amino acids. V was cut by 4 bases and J by 7 bases, with 17 bases left in between. CDR1 and CDR2 (germline): MNHEY, SMNVEV (reference sequence). CDR3 loop: CASSWPDAAGNEQFF. The CDR3 DNA is TGTGCCAGCAGTTGGCCGGATGCCGCAGGAAATGAGCAGTTCTTC.

The chain couples TRBV27 to TRBJ1-6, with D unclear. The germline V gene encodes CDR1 MNHEY and CDR2 SMNVEV (reference sequence). The CDR3 is 13 residues long. Trimming took off 7 bases at V and 9 bases at J, with 13 bases between the two ends. DNA of the CDR3: TGTGCCAGCAATGAGGGTTCAAGTTCACCCCTCCACTTT. Its translation: CASNEGSSSPLHF.

This clone was picked up a small number of times. The chain recombines TRBV10-2 with TRBJ2-7, with D hard to call. With 2 bases removed from V and 0 bases from J, the gap between germline ends came to 5 bases. Germline V gene sequence: CDR1 WSHSY, CDR2 SAAADI. The CDR3 contains 13 residues. The CDR3: CASSEGNSYEQYF. The CDR3 nucleotides are TGCGCCAGCAGTGAGGGGAACTCCTACGAGCAGTACTTC.